This TCR beta chain was identified in a study of cytomegalovirus exposure and HLA in healthy donors. On this clone itself: Its target is unknown.

The germline gives CDR1 SGHDT, CDR2 YYEEEE. The V end lost 2 bases, the J end lost 8 bases, and 16 bases lay between the germline ends. The CDR3 is 14 residues long. General study points: TRBV6-2, TRBV6-3 and some other V segments were unresolvable in 87-base-pair reads. In a later analysis, TCR association rates varied by HLA locus: DRB1 most, HLA-C fewest.

Primers for the PCR totalled 60 Vbeta and 13 Jbeta. Only in-frame clones appear in the TCRdb table, and some are missing; sequencing was by immunoSEQ multiplex PCR. The repertoire holds 130,000 or so clones, approximately 69% seen once, with 6.6% in the top ten. The sequenced sample was PBMCs. The chain joins TRBV5-6 to TRBJ1-2; tentative D call: TRBD1 (5 bases). The receptor was derived from a man aged 35-49 years in good health and CMV-seropositive. The CDR3: CASSFWEGLVGYTF. The CDR3 DNA is TGTGCCAGCAGCTTTTGGGAGGGGTTGGTAGGCTACACCTTC.